Below are 13 T cell receptor beta chains sequenced from a single sample in a study of cytomegalovirus exposure and HLA in healthy donors. The PCR employed 60 Vbeta primers together with 13 Jbeta primers. The data were produced by immunoSEQ multiplex PCR, yet TCRdb's version contains in-frame clones alone and is incomplete. The clone table shows about 75,000 clones, with the ten largest holding 3.5% to 4%. Material: PBMCs. These receptor sequences come from a man between 18 and 29 years old in good health and CMV-seropositive.

The chain has TRBV9 and TRBJ1-4, with TRBD1 matching over 11 bases. CDR3 length: 14 residues. The V and J ends lost 4 bases and 7 bases, in that order; junction bases with no gene match: 3. Germline V CDR1 and CDR2: SGDLS, YYNGEE. CDR3 in amino acids: CASSPGQGGEKLFF. CDR3 DNA: TGTGCCAGCAGCCCGGGACAGGGGGGTGAAAAACTGTTTTTT.

Regarding this clone: The same CDR3 is also encoded by other DNA sequences in this sample. The chain couples TRBV18 to TRBJ1-5; TRBD1 aligns across 9 bases. Germline CDR1 and CDR2: KGHSH and LQKENI. Unmatched junction bases numbered 6, after V lost 3 bases and J lost 6 bases. There are 15 residues in the CDR3. The chain's CDR3 is CASSPVTGGSQPQHF. The DNA for the CDR3 is TGTGCCAGCTCACCGGTCACAGGGGGCAGTCAGCCCCAGCATTTT.

The gene calls are TRBV6-5 and TRBJ2-7; 8 nucleotides align to TRBD1. V dropped 2 bases and J dropped 5; count of bases not matched to a gene: 8. Germline V gene data show CDR1 as MNHEY and CDR2 as SVGAGI. The CDR3 runs to 15 residues. CDR3 in DNA: TGTGCCAGCAGTTACAATCGTCAGGGGGCGAACGAGCAGTACTTC. Residues: CASSYNRQGANEQYF.

This sequence joins TRBV6-6 and TRBJ1-2; 8 nucleotides align to TRBD1. V dropped 8 bases and J dropped 7; count of bases not matched to a gene: 6. Germline lookup yields CDR1 MNHNY and CDR2 SVGAGI (reference sequence). CDR3 length equals 12 residues. CDR3 residues: CASRAGGPGYTF. The DNA for the CDR3 is TGTGCCAGCCGGGCAGGGGGCCCTGGCTACACCTTC.

The chain has TRBV7-9 and TRBJ2-7; TRBD2 matches at 8 bases. The CDR3 has 14 amino acids. Germline trimming cut 6 bases from V and 3 bases from J; bases unmatched to any gene: 7. Germline loops: CDR1 SEHNR, CDR2 FQNEAQ (reference sequence). CDR3: CASSKPGLDYEQYF. In DNA form, the CDR3 reads TGTGCCAGCAGTAAACCGGGACTAGACTACGAGCAGTACTTC.

The J gene is TRBJ1-1, the V gene TRBV10-3; D uncertain. V lost 6 bases to trimming and J lost 4 bases, with 9 bases between them. Germline V lookup: CDR1 ENHRY, CDR2 SYGVKD. The CDR3 is 12 residues long. CDR3 bases: TGTGCCATCAGCGGAGCTCGCACTGAAGCTTTCTTT. Amino acids: CAISGARTEAFF.

The chain has TRBV5-1 and TRBJ2-7, with a possible D match to TRBD2 (5 bases). The CDR3 has 13 residues. Germline lookup yields CDR1 SGHRS and CDR2 YFSETQ. V lost 2 bases and J lost 2, with 8 bases in between. CDR3 DNA sequence: TGCGCCAGCAGCTTCGGTAGCGCCTACGAGCAGTACTTC. It specifies CASSFGSAYEQYF. Full variable domain (remainder filled in from reference TRBV5-1 and TRBJ2-7): KAGVTQTPRYLIKTRGQQVTLSCSPISGHRSVSWYQQTPGQGLQFLFEYFSETQRNKGNFPGRFSGRQFSNSRSEMNVSTLELGDSALYLCASSFGSAYEQYFGPGTRLTVT.

V gene TRBV13 combines with J gene TRBJ2-7, with D uncertain. The V gene's germline CDR1 is PRHDT and CDR2 FYEKMQ (reference sequence). Trimming shortened V by 4 bases and J by 0 bases, and 10 bases separated the two germline ends. The CDR3 covers 14 residues. This chain's CDR3 is CASSYRLSSYEQYF. The CDR3 DNA reads TGTGCCAGCAGCTACCGACTGAGCTCCTACGAGCAGTACTTC.

The rearrangement uses TRBV19 and TRBJ1-5; D is possibly TRBD1 (6 bases). In germline, CDR1 is LNHDA, CDR2 SQIVND (reference sequence). Deletions cut 1 base from V and 3 bases from J, with 16 bases between. This CDR3 spans 17 amino acids. In DNA form, the CDR3 reads TGTGCCAGTAGTATAGTGGTCGTACAGGGCCTCAATCAGCCCCAGCATTTT. Protein sequence: CASSIVVVQGLNQPQHF.

DNA of the CDR3: TGTGCCAGCAGCTTAGGGCAGCGGCCAACCATGAACACTGAAGCTTTCTTT. Translated, it gives CASSLGQRPTMNTEAFF. The V call is TRBV11-2, the J call TRBJ1-1; D unresolved. V lost 1 base to trimming and J lost 0 bases, with 15 bases between them. The CDR3 loop spans 17 amino acids. Germline assignment: CDR1 SGHAT and CDR2 FQNNGV.

The rearrangement links TRBV6-5 to TRBJ1-1, with unresolved D. V dropped 6 bases and J dropped 4 bases, with 15 bases sitting between them. The germline V gene has CDR1 MNHEY and CDR2 SVGAGI. The CDR3 spans 14 residues. The CDR3 region has the DNA TGTGCCAGCAGGCCAGAGACTGCCGCCACTGAAGCTTTCTTT. Translation gives CASRPETAATEAFF.

The chain recombines TRBV9 with TRBJ1-1; unclear D gene. The CDR3 consists of 14 residues. The germline V gene has CDR1 SGDLS and CDR2 YYNGEE. V shed 0 bases and J shed 6 bases, with 12 bases lying between them. CDR3 residues: CASSVGGLGAEAFF. In DNA form, the CDR3 reads TGTGCCAGCAGCGTAGGGGGTTTGGGAGCTGAAGCTTTCTTT.

The chain is built from TRBV27 and TRBJ1-1; 7 nucleotides agree with TRBD1. Germline V gene sequence: CDR1 MNHEY, CDR2 SMNVEV (reference sequence). The CDR3 is 15 amino acids. Trimming removed 2 bases from V and 3 bases from J; junction bases left unmatched: 6. CDR3 in amino acids: CASSLQGQGDTEAFF. CDR3 coding DNA: TGTGCCAGCAGTTTACAGGGCCAGGGGGACACTGAAGCTTTCTTT.